Only a few counts were recorded for the clone carrying this TCR beta chain. What it binds is unknown. This CDR3 is built from 14 residues. Per germline, CDR1 LGHNA and CDR2 YNFKEQ. V was pared by 1 base and J by 2 bases, with 6 bases between. PCR used 60 Vbeta primers and 13 Jbeta primers. Authors' analysis steps: The authors later counted 70 million to 80 million unique TCR beta chains, around 9.9 million of them shared. Some clones are missing from TCRdb's copy, which holds only in-frame ones; the method was immunoSEQ multiplex PCR. V and J calls and clone size follow that table, whereas D and trimming were derived from the DNA. Of approximately 100,000 clones in the sample, 9.5% to 13% were seen once. This entry comes from a study of cytomegalovirus exposure and HLA in healthy donors. Study findings and constraints: It was reported in a later analysis that an Asian-associated ancestry cluster showed fewer N-insertions than the roughly 620-donor mean. Using the classifier, cytomegalovirus status was reportedly diagnosed with high specificity and sensitivity. Earlier analysis found most TCR beta V segments productive about 87% or about 30% of the time.

Sample: PBMCs. V gene TRBV4-2 combines with J gene TRBJ1-3; D ambiguous. The sequence derives from a man aged 35-49 years in good health and CMV-seropositive. The CDR3 DNA reads TGTGCCAGCAGCCAAGTCGGGACTGGAAACACCATATATTTT. It translates to CASSQVGTGNTIYF.